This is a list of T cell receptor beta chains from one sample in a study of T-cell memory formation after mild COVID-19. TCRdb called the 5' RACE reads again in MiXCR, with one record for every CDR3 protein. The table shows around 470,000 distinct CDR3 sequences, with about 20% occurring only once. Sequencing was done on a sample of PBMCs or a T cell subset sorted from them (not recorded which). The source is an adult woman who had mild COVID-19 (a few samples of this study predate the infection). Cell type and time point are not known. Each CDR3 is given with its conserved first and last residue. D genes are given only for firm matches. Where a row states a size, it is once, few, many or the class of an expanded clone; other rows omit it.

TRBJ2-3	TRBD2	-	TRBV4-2	CASSQELTSGAREDTQYF	TGTGCCAGCAGCCAAGAATTGACTAGCGGGGCCCGGGAAGATACGCAGTATTTT
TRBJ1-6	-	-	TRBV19	CASRIQGSPLHF	TGTGCCAGTAGGATACAGGGATCACCCCTCCACTTT
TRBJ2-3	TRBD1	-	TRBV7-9	CASSLVTGGSTDTQYF	TGTGCCAGCAGCTTAGTTACAGGGGGCAGCACAGATACGCAGTATTTT
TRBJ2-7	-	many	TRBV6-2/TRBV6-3	CASSYGVRSYEQYF	TGTGCCAGCAGTTACGGGGTCCGGTCCTACGAGCAGTACTTC
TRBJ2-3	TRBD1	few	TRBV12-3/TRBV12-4	CASSPPWDRGDTQYF	TGTGCCAGCAGCCCTCCCTGGGACAGGGGAGATACGCAGTATTTT
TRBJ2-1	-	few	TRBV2	CARDKGGAKDNEQFF	TGTGCCAGGGATAAAGGGGGGGCCAAGGACAATGAGCAGTTCTTC
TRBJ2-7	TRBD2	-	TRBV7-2	CASIHRLAGVREYF	TGTGCCAGCATACATAGACTAGCGGGAGTCAGGGAGTACTTC
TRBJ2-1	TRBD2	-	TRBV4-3	CASSQGLAVYNEQFF	TGCGCCAGCAGCCAAGGGCTAGCGGTATACAATGAGCAGTTCTTC
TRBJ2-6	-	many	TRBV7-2	CASSRQGGLTGANVLTF	TGTGCCAGCAGCCGACAAGGGGGGCTCACTGGGGCCAACGTCCTGACTTTC
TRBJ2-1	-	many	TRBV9	CASSRGNEQFF	TGTGCCAGCAGCCGAGGGAATGAGCAGTTCTTC
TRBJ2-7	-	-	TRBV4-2	CASSQEGSNSYEQYF	TGTGCCAGCAGCCAAGAGGGGTCGAACTCCTACGAGCAGTACTTC